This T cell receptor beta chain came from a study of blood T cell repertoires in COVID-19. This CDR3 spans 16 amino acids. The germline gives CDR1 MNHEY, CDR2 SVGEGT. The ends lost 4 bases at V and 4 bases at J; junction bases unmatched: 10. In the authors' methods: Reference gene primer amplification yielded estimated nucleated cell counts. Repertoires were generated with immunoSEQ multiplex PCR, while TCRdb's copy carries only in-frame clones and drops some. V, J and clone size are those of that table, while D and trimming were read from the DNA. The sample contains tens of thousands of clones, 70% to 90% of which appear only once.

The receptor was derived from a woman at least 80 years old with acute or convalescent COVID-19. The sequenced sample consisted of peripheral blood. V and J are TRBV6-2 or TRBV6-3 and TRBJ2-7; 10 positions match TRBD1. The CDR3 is CASSSWIRTGGYEQYF. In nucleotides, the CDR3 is TGTGCCAGCAGTTCCTGGATCCGGACAGGGGGGTACGAGCAGTACTTC.